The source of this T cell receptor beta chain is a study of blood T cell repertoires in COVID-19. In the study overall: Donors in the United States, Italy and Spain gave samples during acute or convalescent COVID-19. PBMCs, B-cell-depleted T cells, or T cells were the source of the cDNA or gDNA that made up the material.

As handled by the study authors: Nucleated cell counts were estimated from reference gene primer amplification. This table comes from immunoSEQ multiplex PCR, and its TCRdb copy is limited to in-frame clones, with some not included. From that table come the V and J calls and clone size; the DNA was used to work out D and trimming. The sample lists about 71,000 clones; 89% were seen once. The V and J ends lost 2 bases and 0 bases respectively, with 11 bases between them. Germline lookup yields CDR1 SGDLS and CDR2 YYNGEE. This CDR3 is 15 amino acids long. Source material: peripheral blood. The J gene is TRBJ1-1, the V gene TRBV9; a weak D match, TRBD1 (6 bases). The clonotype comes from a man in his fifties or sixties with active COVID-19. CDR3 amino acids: CASSVSGQVNTEAFF. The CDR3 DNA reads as TGTGCCAGCAGCGTGTCGGGACAAGTGAACACTGAAGCTTTCTTT.